This is a list of T cell receptor beta chains from one sample in a study of T cells in Graves' hyperthyroidism and ophthalmopathy. MiXCR, applied by TCRdb to the multiplex PCR reads, yields one record per CDR3 protein. The sample contains about 410,000 distinct CDR3 sequences, more than 12% of which appear only once. The sample was blood. Receptors were obtained from a woman in her twenties or thirties with Graves' ophthalmopathy. Each CDR3 is given with its conserved first and last residue. The D gene is left open where the match is weak. Where a row states a size, it is once, few, many or the class of an expanded clone; other rows omit it.

V: TRBV7-9; J: TRBJ2-7; D: TRBD2; size: many; DNA: TGTGCCAGCACCCCGGGACTAGCGGGGGGGCCGGTCGAGCAGTACTTC; CDR3: CASTPGLAGGPVEQYF
V: TRBV4-1; J: TRBJ2-7; D: TRBD1; size: -; DNA: TGCGCCAGCAGCCAAGCCCTGGACAGGGGGCTAGACGAGCAGTACTTC; CDR3: CASSQALDRGLDEQYF
V: TRBV6-6; J: TRBJ2-3; D: TRBD2; size: few; DNA: TGTGCCAGCAGTTATAGGGGCGGGGGGTCCACAGATACGCAGTATTTT; CDR3: CASSYRGGGSTDTQYF
V: TRBV9; J: TRBJ2-2; D: -; size: many; DNA: TGTGCCAGCAGCGCGCACACCGGGACTTCTCAGGGGGAGCTGTTTTTT; CDR3: CASSAHTGTSQGELFF
V: TRBV3-1; J: TRBJ2-5; D: TRBD2; size: many; DNA: TGTGCCAGCAGCCCGGGGGGTGTAGAGACCCAGTACTTC; CDR3: CASSPGGVETQYF
V: TRBV10-3; J: TRBJ2-7; D: TRBD1; size: many; DNA: TGTGCCATCAGTCCGATGGAACAGGGGTCCTACGAGCAGTACTTC; CDR3: CAISPMEQGSYEQYF
V: TRBV2; J: TRBJ1-6; D: -; size: few; DNA: TGTGCCAGCAGTTCGGACTACTCGGGGTCACCCCTCCACTTT; CDR3: CASSSDYSGSPLHF
V: TRBV6-1; J: TRBJ1-1; D: -; size: many; DNA: TGTGCCAGCAGTCAATCCCCGGCGGGCGAAGCTTTCTTT; CDR3: CASSQSPAGEAFF
V: TRBV27; J: TRBJ2-4; D: TRBD1; size: -; DNA: TGTGCCAGCAGTAATATACAGGGGTCTATAGCCAAAAACATTCAGTACTTC; CDR3: CASSNIQGSIAKNIQYF
V: TRBV30; J: TRBJ1-1; D: -; size: many; DNA: TGTGCCTGGAGCCCGGACATACAGAGGGCCACTGAAGCTTTCTTT; CDR3: CAWSPDIQRATEAFF
V: TRBV12-3/TRBV12-4; J: TRBJ1-1; D: -; size: -; DNA: TGTGCCAGCATCCGGTACAAAAACACTGAAGCTTTCTTT; CDR3: CASIRYKNTEAFF
V: TRBV5-1; J: TRBJ2-7; D: -; size: -; DNA: TGCGCCAGCAGCTTGGCCTGGGGTAGCTCCTACGAGCAGTACTTC; CDR3: CASSLAWGSSYEQYF
V: TRBV6-1; J: TRBJ2-3; D: TRBD2; size: many; DNA: TGTGCCAGCAGCGGGGGACTAGCGGGCACAGATACGCAGTATTTT; CDR3: CASSGGLAGTDTQYF
V: TRBV6-2/TRBV6-3; J: TRBJ2-7; D: -; size: -; DNA: TGTGCCAGCAGTGTCCGGGGGGCCCGGGACTACGAGCAGTACTTC; CDR3: CASSVRGARDYEQYF